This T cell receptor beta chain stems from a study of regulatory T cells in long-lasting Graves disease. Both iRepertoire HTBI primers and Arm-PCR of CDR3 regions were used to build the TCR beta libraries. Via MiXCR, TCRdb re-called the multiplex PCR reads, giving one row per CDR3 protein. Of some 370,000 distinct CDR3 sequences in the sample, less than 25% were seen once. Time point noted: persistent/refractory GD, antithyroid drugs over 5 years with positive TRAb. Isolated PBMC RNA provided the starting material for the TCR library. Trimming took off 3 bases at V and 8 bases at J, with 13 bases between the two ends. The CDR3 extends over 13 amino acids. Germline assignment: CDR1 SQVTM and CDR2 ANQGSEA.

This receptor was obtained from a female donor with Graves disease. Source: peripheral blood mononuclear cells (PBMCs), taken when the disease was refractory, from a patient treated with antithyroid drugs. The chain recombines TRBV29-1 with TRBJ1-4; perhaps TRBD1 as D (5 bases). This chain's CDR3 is CSVEMQGWEKLFF. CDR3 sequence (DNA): TGCAGCGTTGAGATGCAGGGTTGGGAAAAACTGTTTTTT.